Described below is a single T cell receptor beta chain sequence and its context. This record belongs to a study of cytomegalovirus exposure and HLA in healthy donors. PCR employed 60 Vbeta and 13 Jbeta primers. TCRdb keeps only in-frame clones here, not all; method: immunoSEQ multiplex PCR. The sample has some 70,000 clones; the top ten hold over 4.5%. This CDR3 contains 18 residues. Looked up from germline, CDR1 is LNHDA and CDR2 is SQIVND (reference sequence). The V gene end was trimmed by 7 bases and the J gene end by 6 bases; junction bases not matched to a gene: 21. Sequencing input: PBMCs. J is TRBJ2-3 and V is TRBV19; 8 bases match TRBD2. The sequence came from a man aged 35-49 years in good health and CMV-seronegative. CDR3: CASTTKWYGGAWKDTQYF. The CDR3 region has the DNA TGTGCCAGTACCACCAAATGGTACGGGGGGGCCTGGAAGGATACGCAGTATTTT.